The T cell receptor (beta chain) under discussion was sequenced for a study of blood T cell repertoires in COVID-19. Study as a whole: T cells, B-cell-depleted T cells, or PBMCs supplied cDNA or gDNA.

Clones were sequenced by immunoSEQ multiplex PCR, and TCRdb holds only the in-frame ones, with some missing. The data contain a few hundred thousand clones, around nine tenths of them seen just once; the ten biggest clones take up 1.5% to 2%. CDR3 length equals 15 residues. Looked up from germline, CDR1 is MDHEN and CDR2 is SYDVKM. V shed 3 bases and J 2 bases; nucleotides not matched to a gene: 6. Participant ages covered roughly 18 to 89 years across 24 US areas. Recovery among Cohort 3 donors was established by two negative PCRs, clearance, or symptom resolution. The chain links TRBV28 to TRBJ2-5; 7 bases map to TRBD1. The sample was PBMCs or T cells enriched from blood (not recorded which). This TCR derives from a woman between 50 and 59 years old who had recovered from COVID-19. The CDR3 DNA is TGTGCCAGCAGTTTGACCGGGACAGCGCAAGAGACCCAGTACTTC. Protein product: CASSLTGTAQETQYF.